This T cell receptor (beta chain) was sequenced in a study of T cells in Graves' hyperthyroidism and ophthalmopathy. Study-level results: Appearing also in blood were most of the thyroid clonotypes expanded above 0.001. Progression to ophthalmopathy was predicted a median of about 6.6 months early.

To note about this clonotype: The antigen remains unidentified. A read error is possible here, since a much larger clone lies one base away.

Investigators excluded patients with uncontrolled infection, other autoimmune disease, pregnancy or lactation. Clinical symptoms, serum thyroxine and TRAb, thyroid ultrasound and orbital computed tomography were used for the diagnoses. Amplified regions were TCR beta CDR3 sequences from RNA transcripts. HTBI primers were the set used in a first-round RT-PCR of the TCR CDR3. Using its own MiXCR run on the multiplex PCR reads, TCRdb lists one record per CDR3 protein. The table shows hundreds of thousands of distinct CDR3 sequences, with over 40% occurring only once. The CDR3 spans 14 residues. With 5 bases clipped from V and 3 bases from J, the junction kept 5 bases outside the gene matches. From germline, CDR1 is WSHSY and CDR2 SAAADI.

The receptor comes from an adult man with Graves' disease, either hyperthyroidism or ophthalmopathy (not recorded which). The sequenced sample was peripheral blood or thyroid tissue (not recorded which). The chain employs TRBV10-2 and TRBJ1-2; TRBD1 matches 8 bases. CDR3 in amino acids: CASSQGATDYGYTF. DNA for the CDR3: TGCGCCAGCAGTCAGGGGGCAACCGACTATGGCTACACCTTC.